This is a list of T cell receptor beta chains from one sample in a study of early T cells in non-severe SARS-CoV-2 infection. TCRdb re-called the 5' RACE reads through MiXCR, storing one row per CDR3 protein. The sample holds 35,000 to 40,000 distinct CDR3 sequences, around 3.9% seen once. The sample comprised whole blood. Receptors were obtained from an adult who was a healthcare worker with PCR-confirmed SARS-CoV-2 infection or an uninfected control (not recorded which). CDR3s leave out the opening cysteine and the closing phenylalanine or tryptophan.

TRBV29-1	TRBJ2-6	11	SVENSGANVLT
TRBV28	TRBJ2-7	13	ASSQGEGSSYEQY
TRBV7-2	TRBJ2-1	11	ASGKRTDRAKF
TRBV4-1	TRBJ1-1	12	ASSRNQANTEAF
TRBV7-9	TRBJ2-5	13	ASSLLAGALETQY
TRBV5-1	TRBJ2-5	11	ASSLAGLETQY
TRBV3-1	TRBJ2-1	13	ASSQGLAINNEQF
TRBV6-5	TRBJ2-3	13	ASSSGGLGSDTQY
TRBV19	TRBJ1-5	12	ASSERYSNQPQH
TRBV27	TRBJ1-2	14	ASSLSLQGQGGGYT
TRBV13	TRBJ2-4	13	ASSFRGRGKNIQY
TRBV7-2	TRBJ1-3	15	ASSLARGGGSGNTIY
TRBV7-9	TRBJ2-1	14	ASSQAGASGHNEQF
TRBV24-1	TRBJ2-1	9	ATQGGNEQF
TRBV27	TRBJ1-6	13	ASSLTGPGNSPLH
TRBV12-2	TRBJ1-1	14	ASRLAPSTSSTEAF
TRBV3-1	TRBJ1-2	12	ASSRTTGGYGYT
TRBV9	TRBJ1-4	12	ASSPFGDNEKLF
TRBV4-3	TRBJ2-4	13	ASSQVNGRGDIQY
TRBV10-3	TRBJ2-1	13	TISERGGGFDEQF
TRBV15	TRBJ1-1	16	ATSRASVLLAQGTEAF
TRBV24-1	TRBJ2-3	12	TTRDTGPTDTQY
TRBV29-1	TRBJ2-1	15	SVEGLAGRKQGNEQF
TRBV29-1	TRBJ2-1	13	SIRTSGLSYNEQF
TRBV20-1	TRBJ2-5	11	SAQRGIQETQY
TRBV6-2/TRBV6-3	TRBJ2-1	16	ASSYGLAGRIAYNEQF
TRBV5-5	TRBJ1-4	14	ASSLASAGGIEKLF
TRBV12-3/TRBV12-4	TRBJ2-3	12	ASSLGSASDTQY
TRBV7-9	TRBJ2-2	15	ASSDFDRASNTGELF
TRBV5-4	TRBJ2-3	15	ASSPKVAGGGADTQY
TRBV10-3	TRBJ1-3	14	AISESGQDSGNTIY
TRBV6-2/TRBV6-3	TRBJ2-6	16	ASSPPTSSFSGANVLT
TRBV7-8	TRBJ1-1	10	ATSKWDTEAF
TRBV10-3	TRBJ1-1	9	ATTGNTEAF
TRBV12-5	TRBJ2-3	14	ASGLDRFNSTDTQY
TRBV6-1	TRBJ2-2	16	ASSEALRSSGTNGELF
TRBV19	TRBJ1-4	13	ASSIQGRTNEKLF
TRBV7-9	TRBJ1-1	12	ASSLEFWSQKAF
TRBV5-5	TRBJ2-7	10	ASSLLSGQVY
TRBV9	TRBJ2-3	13	ASSVLDRLEDTQY
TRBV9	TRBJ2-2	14	ASSPGLAAPTGELF
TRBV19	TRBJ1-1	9	ASMVNTEAF
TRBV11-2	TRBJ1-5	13	ASSIGTEYNQPQH
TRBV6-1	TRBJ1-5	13	ASSEGILFNQPQH
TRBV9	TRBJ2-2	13	ASSVGGGGLGELF
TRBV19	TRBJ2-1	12	ASSISTRSNEQF
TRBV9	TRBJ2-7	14	ASSVEGDRRSYEQY